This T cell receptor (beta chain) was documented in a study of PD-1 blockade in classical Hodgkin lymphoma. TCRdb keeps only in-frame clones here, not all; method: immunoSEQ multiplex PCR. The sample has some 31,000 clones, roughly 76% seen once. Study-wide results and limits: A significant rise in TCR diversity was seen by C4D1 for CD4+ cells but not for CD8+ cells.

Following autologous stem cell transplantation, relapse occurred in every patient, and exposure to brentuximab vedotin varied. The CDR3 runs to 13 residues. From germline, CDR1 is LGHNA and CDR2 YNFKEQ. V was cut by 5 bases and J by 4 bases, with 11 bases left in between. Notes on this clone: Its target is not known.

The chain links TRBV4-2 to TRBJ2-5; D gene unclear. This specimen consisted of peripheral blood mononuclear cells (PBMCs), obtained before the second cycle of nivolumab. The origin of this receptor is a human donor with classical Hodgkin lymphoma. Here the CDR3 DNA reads TGTGCCAGCAGCTACCGTCCGGGAGAGACCCAGTACTTC. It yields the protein CASSYRPGETQYF.